Below, 11 T cell receptor beta chains from the same sample are listed, as sequenced in a study of shared clonotypes between healthy human individuals. Clones were sequenced by immunoSEQ multiplex PCR, and TCRdb holds only the in-frame ones, with some missing. The sample yields some 1,900,000 clones, just under 95% seen once. CD45RO-negative CD8 cells positively selected for CCR7 made up the naive population, which excluded terminally differentiated effector memory CD45RA+ cells. The material sequenced was naive CD8+ T cells sorted from blood. These receptors originate from a young man in good health.

The genes are TRBV10-2 and TRBJ1-1; D is perhaps TRBD1 (6 bases). The ends were cut back, 6 bases at V and 5 bases at J, with 19 bases in the middle. CDR3 size: 15 residues. Germline lookup yields CDR1 WSHSY and CDR2 SAAADI. CDR3 in amino acids: CASSDRTGSGTEAFF. The CDR3 DNA sequence: TGCGCCAGCAGCGACCGTACAGGGAGCGGAACTGAAGCTTTCTTT.

The rearrangement uses TRBV6-1 and TRBJ2-1; D is unresolved. Trimming left V 3 bases short and J 7 bases short, with 13 bases between. The CDR3 spans 14 residues. CDR1 and CDR2 from the germline V gene are MNHNS and SASEGT. In DNA, the CDR3 is TGTGCCAGCAGTGATGTCGCAAGCCGGAATGAGCAGTTCTTC. Protein: CASSDVASRNEQFF.

This clone was counted once. The chain carries TRBV5-6 and TRBJ1-5; D is unresolved. The CDR3 has 15 amino acids. Trimming took off 1 base at V and 2 bases at J, with 10 bases between the two ends. Germline V gives CDR1 SGHDT, CDR2 YYEEEE. CDR3 in amino acids: CASSLSLQGNQPQHF. DNA for the CDR3: TGTGCCAGCAGCTTGTCCCTGCAGGGCAATCAGCCCCAGCATTTT.

Of note for this clone: This sample also contains other DNA sequences that code for the same CDR3. The chain uses TRBV10-1 and TRBJ2-3; D is unclear. Trimming left V 3 bases short and J 2 bases short, with 9 bases between. CDR3 length: 14 residues. Germline V lookup: CDR1 WNHNN, CDR2 SYGVQD (reference sequence). CDR3 DNA: TGCGCCAGCAGTGAAGGCAGGACCACAGATACGCAGTATTTT. This translates into CASSEGRTTDTQYF.

This CDR3 is CASSAMRDGGNSNQPQHF. The CDR3, as DNA: TGTGCCAGCAGCGCTATGAGGGACGGGGGAAATAGCAATCAGCCCCAGCATTTT. V is TRBV5-8 and J is TRBJ1-5; a possible D gene is TRBD1 (5 bases). CDR1 is SGHTS, CDR2 YDEGEE, per germline. V lost 4 bases and J lost 0, with 20 bases in between. The CDR3 has 18 residues. The full variable domain, rest sourced from reference TRBV5-8 and TRBJ1-5, is EAGVTQSPTHLIKTRGQQATLRCSPISGHTSVYWYQQALGLGLQFLLWYDEGEERNRGNFPPRFSGRQFPNYSSELNVNALELEDSALYLCASSAMRDGGNSNQPQHFGDGTRLSIL.

The CDR3 loop reads CASSSRQGIQPQHF. DNA of the CDR3: TGTGCCAGCAGTTCCCGACAGGGGATACAGCCCCAGCATTTT. The chain uses TRBV6-6 and TRBJ1-5, with 8 bases fitting TRBD1. This CDR3 is built from 14 residues. J gave up 7 bases and V 4 bases, and 6 bases lay outside the gene matches. Germline CDR1 and CDR2: MNHNY and SVGAGI (reference sequence).

The V gene is TRBV28, the J gene TRBJ1-4, with a possible D match to TRBD1 (6 bases). CDR1 is MDHEN, CDR2 SYDVKM, per germline. V lost 7 bases and J 5 bases, leaving 20 bases between the germline ends. The length of the CDR3 is 16 residues. The CDR3 here is CASTWGRGEVNEKLFF. The CDR3 nucleotides read TGTGCCAGCACCTGGGGCAGGGGAGAAGTAAATGAAAAACTGTTTTTT.

This chain joins TRBV4-3 and TRBJ2-5; 10 bases line up with TRBD2. The CDR3 has 19 amino acids. From germline, CDR1 is LGHNA and CDR2 YSLEER. With 0 bases clipped from V and 4 bases from J, the junction kept 14 bases outside the gene matches. For the CDR3, the DNA is TGCGCCAGCAGCCAAGATCTGCTAGCGGGAGAACCCGAGCGAGAGACCCAGTACTTC. It codes for CASSQDLLAGEPERETQYF.

This clone came up once. The identical CDR3 is also encoded by other nucleotide sequences in the sample. This chain links TRBV11-3 with TRBJ2-5; D is undetermined. Trimming took off 2 bases at V and 2 bases at J, with 6 bases between the two ends. The CDR3 contains 13 residues. Germline values: CDR1 SGHNT, CDR2 YENEEA. CDR3 bases: TGTGCCAGCAGCTTACGAGGACAAGAGACCCAGTACTTC. It encodes CASSLRGQETQYF.

The rearrangement links TRBV6-1 to TRBJ2-7; possibly TRBD1 or TRBD2 for D (5 bases each). The CDR3 contains 15 residues. V lost 3 bases and J lost 5, with 17 bases in between. Germline CDR1 MNHNS, CDR2 SASEGT. In DNA form, the CDR3 reads TGTGCCAGCAGTGATTTACCCCGGGACGGGGACGAGCAGTACTTC. Protein: CASSDLPRDGDEQYF.

This chain links TRBV28 with TRBJ2-2, with 11 bases aligning to TRBD2. The germline V gene has CDR1 MDHEN and CDR2 SYDVKM. The ends lost 5 bases at V and 4 bases at J; junction bases unmatched: 3. CDR3 size: 15 residues. As DNA, the CDR3 is TGTGCCAGCAGTCGACTAGCGGGAAGCACCGGGGAGCTGTTTTTT. This encodes CASSRLAGSTGELFF.